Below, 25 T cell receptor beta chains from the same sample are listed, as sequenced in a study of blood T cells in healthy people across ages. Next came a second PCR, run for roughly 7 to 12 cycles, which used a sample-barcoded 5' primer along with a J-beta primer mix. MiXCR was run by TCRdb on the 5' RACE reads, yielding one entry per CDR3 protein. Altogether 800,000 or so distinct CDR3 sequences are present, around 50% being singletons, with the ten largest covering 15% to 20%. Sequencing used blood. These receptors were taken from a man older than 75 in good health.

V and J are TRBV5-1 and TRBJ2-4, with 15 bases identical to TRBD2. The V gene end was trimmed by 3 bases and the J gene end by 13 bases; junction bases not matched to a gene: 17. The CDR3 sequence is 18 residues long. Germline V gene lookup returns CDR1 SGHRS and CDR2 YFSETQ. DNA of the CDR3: TGCGCCAGCAGCTGGGGACTAGCGGGGGGAAGAATAGTCGATGAGCAGTACTTC. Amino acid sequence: CASSWGLAGGRIVDEQYF.

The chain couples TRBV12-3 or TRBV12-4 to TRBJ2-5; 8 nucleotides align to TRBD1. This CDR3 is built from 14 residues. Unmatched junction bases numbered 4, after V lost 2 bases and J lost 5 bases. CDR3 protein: CASSLRTGYETQYF. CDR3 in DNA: TGTGCCAGCAGTTTAAGGACAGGGTATGAGACCCAGTACTTC.

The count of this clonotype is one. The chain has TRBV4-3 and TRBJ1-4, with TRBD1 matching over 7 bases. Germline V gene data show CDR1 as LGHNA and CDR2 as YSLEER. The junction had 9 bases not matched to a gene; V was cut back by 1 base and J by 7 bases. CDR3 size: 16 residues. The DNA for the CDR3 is TGCGCCAGCAGCCAAGCCCCGGGACAGAGAAGTGAAAAACTGTTTTTT. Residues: CASSQAPGQRSEKLFF.

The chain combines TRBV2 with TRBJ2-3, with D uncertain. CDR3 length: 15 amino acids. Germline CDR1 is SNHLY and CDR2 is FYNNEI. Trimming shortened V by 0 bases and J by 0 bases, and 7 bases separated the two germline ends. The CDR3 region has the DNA TGTGCCAGCAGTGAAGCAGGGCCCAGCACAGATACGCAGTATTTT. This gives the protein CASSEAGPSTDTQYF.

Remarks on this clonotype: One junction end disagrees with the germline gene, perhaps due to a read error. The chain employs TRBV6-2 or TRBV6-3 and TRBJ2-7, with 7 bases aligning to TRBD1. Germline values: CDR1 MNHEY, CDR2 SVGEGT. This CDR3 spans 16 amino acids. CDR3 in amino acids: CASSDPGTDNNYERYF. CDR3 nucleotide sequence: TGTGCCAGCAGTGACCCCGGGACAGATAACAACTACGAGCGGTACTTC.

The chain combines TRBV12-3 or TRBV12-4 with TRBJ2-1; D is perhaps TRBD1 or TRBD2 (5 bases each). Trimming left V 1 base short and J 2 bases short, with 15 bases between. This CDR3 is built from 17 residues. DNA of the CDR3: TGTGCCAGCAGTTTAGAGGTTTCTGGGGGAGCCTACAATGAGCAGTTCTTC. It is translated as CASSLEVSGGAYNEQFF.

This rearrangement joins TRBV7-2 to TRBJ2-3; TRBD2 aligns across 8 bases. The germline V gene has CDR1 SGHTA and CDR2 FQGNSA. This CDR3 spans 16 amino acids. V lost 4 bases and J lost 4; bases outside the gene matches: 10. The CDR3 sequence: CASSSRPREAPDTQYF. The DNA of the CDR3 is TGTGCCAGCAGCTCCCGGCCGCGGGAGGCCCCAGATACGCAGTATTTT.

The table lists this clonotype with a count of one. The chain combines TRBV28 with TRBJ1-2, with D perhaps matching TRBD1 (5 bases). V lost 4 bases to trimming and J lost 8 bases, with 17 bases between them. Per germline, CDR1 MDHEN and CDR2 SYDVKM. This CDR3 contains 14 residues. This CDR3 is CASSSGTLSVGYTF. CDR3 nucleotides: TGTGCCAGCAGTTCCGGGACCCTCTCAGTGGGCTACACCTTC.

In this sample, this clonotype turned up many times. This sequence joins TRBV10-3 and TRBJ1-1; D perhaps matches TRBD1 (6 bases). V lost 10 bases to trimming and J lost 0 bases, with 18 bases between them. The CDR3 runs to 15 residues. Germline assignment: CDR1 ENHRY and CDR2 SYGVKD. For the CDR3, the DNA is TGTGCCACCATACGCACCCAGGGGATGAACACTGAAGCTTTCTTT. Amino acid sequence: CATIRTQGMNTEAFF.

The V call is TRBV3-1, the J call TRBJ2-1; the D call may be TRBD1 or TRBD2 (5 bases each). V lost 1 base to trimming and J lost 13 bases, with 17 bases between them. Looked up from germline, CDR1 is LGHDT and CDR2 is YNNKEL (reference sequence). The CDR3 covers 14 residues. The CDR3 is CASSQGGSAGAQFF. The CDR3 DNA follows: TGTGCCAGCAGCCAAGGTGGCAGCGCCGGGGCCCAGTTCTTC.

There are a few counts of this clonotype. CDR3 loop: CAISGQPNTEAFF. The DNA for the CDR3 is TGTGCCATCAGTGGGCAGCCAAACACTGAAGCTTTCTTT. The chain recombines TRBV10-3 with TRBJ1-1; D gene ambiguous. The CDR3 has 13 amino acids. V shed 4 bases and J shed 2 bases, with 8 bases lying between them. The germline V gene has CDR1 ENHRY and CDR2 SYGVKD.

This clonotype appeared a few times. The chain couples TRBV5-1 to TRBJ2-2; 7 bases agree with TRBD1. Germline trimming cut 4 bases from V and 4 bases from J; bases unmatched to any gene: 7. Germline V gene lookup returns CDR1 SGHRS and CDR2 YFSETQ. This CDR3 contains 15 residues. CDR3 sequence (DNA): TGCGCCAGCAGCCCCGGACAGGCTACCACCGGGGAGCTGTTTTTT. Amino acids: CASSPGQATTGELFF.

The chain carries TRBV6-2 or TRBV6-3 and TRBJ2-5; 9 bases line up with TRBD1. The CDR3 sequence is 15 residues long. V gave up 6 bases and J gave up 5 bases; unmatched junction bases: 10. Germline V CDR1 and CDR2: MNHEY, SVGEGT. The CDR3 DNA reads TGTGCCAGCAGACCCTCCGGGACAGGGTTGGAGACCCAGTACTTC. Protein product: CASRPSGTGLETQYF.

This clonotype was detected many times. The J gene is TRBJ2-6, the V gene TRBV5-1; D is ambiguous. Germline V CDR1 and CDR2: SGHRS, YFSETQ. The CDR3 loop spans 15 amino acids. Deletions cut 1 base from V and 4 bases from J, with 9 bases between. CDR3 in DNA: TGCGCCAGCAGCTTGTCGGCAAGCGGGGCCAACGTCCTGACTTTC. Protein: CASSLSASGANVLTF.

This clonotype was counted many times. The chain's CDR3 is CASSLGTSASYEQYF. CDR3 nucleotide sequence: TGTGCCAGCAGTTTAGGGACTAGCGCTTCCTACGAGCAGTACTTC. The J gene is TRBJ2-7, the V gene TRBV12-3 or TRBV12-4, with 9 bases matching TRBD2. Trimming took 1 base from V and 1 from J; bases not matched to a gene: 2. The CDR3 extends over 15 amino acids.

The CDR3 region has the DNA TGTGCCACCAGCAGAGACACGGAAGATTGGACTGAAGCTTTCTTT. Amino acid sequence: CATSRDTEDWTEAFF. The chain carries TRBV15 and TRBJ1-1; no definite D call. The CDR3 covers 15 residues. The V and J ends lost 0 bases and 5 bases respectively, with 13 bases between them. Looked up from germline, CDR1 is LNHNV and CDR2 is YYDKDF (reference sequence).

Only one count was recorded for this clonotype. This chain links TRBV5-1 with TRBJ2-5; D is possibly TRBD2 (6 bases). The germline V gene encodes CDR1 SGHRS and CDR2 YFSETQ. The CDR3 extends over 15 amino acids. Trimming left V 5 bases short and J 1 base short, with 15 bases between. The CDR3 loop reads CASRSQEGTQETQYF. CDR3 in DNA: TGCGCCAGCAGATCACAGGAGGGGACCCAAGAGACCCAGTACTTC.

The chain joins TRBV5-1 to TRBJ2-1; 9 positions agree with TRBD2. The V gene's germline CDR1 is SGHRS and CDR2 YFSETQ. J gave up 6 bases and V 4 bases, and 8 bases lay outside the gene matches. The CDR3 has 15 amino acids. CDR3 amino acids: CASSPLTSGLNEQFF. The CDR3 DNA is TGCGCCAGCAGCCCCCTGACTAGCGGACTCAATGAGCAGTTCTTC.

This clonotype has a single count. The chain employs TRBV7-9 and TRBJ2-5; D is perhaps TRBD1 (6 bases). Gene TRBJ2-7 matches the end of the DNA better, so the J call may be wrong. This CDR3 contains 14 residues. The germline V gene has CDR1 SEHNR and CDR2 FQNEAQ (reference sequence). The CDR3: CASSPGDINYEQYF. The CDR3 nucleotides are TGTGCCAGCAGCCCAGGGGACATTAACTACGAGCAGTACTTC.

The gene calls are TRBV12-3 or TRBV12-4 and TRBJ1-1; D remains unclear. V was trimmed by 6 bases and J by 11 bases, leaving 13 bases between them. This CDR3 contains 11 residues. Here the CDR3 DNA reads TGTGCCAGCAGAGGAGGCAGCCGGGCTTTCTTT. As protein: CASRGGSRAFF.

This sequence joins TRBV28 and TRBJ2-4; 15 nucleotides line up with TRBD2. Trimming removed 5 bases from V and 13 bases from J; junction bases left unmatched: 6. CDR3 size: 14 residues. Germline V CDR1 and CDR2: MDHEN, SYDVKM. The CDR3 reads CASSPHGTSGGQYF. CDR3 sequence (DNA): TGTGCCAGCAGTCCTCACGGGACTAGCGGGGGGCAGTACTTC.

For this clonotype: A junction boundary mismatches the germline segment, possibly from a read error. The DNA for the CDR3 is TGTGCCAGCAGTTACCCGCGACTAGCGGGAGGCTACGGGCAGTACTTC. Its protein product is CASSYPRLAGGYGQYF. V usage is TRBV6-5 and J usage is TRBJ2-7; TRBD2 matches at 13 bases. Germline V CDR1 and CDR2: MNHEY, SVGAGI. The CDR3 has 16 residues.

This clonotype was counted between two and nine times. As DNA, the CDR3 is TGTGCCAGCAGCTTACCCCTCTCCGGGACTAGCGCCACAGATACGCAGTATTTT. Translating gives CASSLPLSGTSATDTQYF. The chain couples TRBV7-9 to TRBJ2-3; TRBD2 matches at 10 bases. CDR3 length equals 18 residues. J gave up 2 bases and V 2 bases, and 10 bases lay outside the gene matches. The germline gives CDR1 SEHNR, CDR2 FQNEAQ (reference sequence).

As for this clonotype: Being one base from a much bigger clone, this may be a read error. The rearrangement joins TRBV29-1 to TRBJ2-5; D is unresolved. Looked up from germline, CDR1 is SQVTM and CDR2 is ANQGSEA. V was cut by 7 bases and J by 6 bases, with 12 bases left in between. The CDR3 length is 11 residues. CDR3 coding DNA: TGCAGCGCCCCCCCCGTACAGACCCAGTACTTC. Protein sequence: CSAPPVQTQYF.

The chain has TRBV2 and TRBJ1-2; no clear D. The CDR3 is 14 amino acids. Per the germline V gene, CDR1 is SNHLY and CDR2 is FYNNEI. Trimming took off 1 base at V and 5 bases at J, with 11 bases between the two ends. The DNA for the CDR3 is TGTGCCAGCAGTGAAGAACGGCAGGTATATGGCTACACCTTC. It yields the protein CASSEERQVYGYTF.